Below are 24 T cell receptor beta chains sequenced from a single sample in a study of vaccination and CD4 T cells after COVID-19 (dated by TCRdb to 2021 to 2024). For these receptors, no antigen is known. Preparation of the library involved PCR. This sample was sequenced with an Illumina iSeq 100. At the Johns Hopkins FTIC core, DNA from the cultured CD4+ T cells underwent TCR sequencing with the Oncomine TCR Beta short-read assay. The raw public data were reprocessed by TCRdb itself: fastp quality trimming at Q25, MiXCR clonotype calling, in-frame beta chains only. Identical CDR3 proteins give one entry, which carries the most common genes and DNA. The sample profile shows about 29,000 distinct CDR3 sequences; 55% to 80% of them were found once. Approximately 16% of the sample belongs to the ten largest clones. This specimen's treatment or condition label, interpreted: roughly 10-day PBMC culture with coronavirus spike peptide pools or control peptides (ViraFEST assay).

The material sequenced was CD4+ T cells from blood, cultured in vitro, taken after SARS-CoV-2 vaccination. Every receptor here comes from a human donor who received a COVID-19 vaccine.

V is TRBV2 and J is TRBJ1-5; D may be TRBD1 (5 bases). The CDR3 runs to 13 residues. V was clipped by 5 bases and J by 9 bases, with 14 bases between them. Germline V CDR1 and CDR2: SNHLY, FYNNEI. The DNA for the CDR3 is TGTGCCAGCAGTACAACAGGAGTACGGCCCCAGCATTTT. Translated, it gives CASSTTGVRPQHF.

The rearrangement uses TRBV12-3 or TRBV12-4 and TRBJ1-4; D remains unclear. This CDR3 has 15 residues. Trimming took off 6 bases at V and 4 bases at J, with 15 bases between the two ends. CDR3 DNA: TGTGCCAGCAGCCTTGGACGGGGAGATAATGAAAAACTGTTTTTT. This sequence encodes CASSLGRGDNEKLFF.

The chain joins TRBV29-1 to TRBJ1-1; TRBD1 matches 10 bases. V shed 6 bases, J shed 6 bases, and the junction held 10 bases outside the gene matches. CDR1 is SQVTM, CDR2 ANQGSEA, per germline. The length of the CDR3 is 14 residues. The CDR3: CSVTSRTGGSEAFF. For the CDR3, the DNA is TGCAGCGTAACAAGTCGGACAGGGGGATCTGAAGCTTTCTTT.

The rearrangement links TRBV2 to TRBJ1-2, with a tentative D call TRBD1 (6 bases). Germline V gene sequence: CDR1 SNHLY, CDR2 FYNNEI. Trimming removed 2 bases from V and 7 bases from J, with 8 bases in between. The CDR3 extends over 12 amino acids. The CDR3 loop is CASSETRGGYTF. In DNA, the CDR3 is TGTGCCAGCAGTGAAACCAGGGGTGGCTACACCTTC.

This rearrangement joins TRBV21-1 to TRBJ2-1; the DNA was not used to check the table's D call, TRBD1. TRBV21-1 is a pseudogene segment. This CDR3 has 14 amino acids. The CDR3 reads CASSNGGATDEQFF. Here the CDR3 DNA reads TGTGCCAGCAGCAACGGGGGGGCTACGGATGAGCAGTTCTTC.

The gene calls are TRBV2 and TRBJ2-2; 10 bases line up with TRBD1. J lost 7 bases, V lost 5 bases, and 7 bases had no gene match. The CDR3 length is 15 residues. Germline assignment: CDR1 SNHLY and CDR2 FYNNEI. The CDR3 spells CASSRRTGGIGELFF. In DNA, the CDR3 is TGTGCCAGCAGTAGGAGGACAGGGGGGATCGGGGAGCTGTTTTTT.

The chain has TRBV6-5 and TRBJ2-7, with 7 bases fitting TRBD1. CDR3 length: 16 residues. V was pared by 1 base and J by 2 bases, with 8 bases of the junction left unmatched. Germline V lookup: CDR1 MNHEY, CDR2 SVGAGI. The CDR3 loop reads CASSYLAGTVTYEQYF. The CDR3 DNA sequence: TGTGCCAGCAGTTACTTAGCCGGGACAGTGACCTACGAGCAGTACTTC.

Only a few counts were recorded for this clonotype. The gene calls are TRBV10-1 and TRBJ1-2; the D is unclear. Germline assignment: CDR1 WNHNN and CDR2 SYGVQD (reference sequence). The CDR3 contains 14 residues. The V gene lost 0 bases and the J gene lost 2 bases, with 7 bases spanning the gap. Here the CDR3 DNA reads TGCGCCAGCAGTGAGTCAAGGCAGAACTATGGCTACACCTTC. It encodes CASSESRQNYGYTF.

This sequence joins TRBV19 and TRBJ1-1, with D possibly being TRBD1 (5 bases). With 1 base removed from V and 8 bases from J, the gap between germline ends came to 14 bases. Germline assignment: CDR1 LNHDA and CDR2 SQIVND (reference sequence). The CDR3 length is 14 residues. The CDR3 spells CASSIATINREAFF. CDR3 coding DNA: TGTGCCAGTAGTATAGCCACCATAAACAGGGAAGCTTTCTTT.

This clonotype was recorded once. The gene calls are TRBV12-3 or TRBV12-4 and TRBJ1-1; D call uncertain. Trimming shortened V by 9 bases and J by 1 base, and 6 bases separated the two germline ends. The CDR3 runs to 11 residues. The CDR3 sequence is CASTSNTEAFF. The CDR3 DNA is TGTGCCAGTACTTCGAACACTGAAGCTTTCTTT.

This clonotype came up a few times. CDR3 nucleotides: TGTGCCAGTAGCATTACAGGGGGCACAGATACGCAGTATTTT. Protein sequence: CASSITGGTDTQYF. V usage is TRBV19 and J usage is TRBJ2-3, with TRBD1 matching over 7 bases. Germline CDR1 reads LNHDA; CDR2 reads SQIVND (reference sequence). CDR3 size: 14 residues. V lost 6 bases and J lost 1; bases outside the gene matches: 4. The full variable domain, with the rest looked up from reference TRBV19 and TRBJ2-3, is DGGITQSPKYLFRKEGQNVTLSCEQNLNHDAMYWYRQDPGQGLRLIYYSQIVNDFQKGDIAEGYSVSREKKESFPLTVTSAQKNPTAFYLCASSITGGTDTQYFGPGTRLTVL.

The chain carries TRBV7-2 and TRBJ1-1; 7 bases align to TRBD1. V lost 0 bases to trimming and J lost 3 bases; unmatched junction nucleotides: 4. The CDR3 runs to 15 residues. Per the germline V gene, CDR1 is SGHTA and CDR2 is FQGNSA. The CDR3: CASSLAIGGYTEAFF. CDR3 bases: TGTGCCAGCAGCTTAGCGATAGGGGGCTACACTGAAGCTTTCTTT.

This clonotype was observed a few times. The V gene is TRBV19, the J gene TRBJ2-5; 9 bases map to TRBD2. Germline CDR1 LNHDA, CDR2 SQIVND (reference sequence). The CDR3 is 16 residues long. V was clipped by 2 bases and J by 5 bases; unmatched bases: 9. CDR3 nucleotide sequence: TGTGCCAGTAGTATACGGGTGCGGGGGGGCCGCGAGACCCAGTACTTC. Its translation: CASSIRVRGGRETQYF.

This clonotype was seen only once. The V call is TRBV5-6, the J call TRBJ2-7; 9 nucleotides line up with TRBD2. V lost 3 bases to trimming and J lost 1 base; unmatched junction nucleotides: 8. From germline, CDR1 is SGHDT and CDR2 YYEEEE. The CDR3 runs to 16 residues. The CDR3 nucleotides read TGTGCCAGCAGCTCCCTGGGTAGCGGGGGTTCCTACGAGCAGTACTTC. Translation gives CASSSLGSGGSYEQYF.

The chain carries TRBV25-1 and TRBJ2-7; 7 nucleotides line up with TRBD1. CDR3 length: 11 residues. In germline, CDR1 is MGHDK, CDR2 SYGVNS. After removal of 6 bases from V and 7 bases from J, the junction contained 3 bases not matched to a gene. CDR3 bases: TGTGCCAGCAGGACAGGGTATGAGCAGTACTTC. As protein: CASRTGYEQYF.

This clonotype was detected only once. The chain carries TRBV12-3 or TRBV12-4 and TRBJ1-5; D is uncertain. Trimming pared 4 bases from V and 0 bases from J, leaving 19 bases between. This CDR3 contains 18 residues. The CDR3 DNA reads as TGTGCCAGCAGTTCACGCTCCACGGCGAGTTATAGCAATCAGCCCCAGCATTTT. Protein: CASSSRSTASYSNQPQHF.

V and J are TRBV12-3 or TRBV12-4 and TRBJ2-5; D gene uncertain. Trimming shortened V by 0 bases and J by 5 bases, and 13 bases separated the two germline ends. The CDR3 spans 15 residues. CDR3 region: CASSLAIAARETQYF. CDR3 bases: TGTGCCAGCAGTTTAGCGATTGCGGCACGGGAGACCCAGTACTTC.

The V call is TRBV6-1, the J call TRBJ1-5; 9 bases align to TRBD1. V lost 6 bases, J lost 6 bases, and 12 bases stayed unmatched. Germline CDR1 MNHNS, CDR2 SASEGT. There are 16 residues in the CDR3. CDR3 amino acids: CASSRKGQGNSQPQHF. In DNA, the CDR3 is TGTGCCAGCAGCAGAAAGGGACAGGGAAATTCTCAGCCCCAGCATTTT.

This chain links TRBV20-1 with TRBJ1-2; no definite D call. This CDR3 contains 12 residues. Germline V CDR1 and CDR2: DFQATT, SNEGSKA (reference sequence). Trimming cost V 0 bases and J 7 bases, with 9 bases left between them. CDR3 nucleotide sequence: TGCAGTGCTAGAGAGGGGATCGGTGGCTACACCTTC. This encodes CSAREGIGGYTF.

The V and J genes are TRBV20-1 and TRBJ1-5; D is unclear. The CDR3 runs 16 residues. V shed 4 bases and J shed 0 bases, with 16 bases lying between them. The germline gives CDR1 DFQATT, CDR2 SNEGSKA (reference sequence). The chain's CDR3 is CSAIFRGYASNQPQHF. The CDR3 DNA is TGCAGTGCTATTTTTCGAGGTTATGCTAGCAATCAGCCCCAGCATTTT.

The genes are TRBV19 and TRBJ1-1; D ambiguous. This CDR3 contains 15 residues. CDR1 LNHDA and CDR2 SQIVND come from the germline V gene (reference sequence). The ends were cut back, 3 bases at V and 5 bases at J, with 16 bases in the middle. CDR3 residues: CASSMRTAFSTEAFF. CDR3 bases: TGTGCCAGTAGTATGAGAACGGCGTTCTCGACTGAAGCTTTCTTT. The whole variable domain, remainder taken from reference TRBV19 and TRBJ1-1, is DGGITQSPKYLFRKEGQNVTLSCEQNLNHDAMYWYRQDPGQGLRLIYYSQIVNDFQKGDIAEGYSVSREKKESFPLTVTSAQKNPTAFYLCASSMRTAFSTEAFFGQGTRLTVV.

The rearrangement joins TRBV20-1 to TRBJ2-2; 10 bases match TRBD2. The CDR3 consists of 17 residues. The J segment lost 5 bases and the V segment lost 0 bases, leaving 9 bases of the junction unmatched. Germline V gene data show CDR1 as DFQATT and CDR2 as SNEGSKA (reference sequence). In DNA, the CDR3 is TGCAGTGCTAGAGATTCGGTAGCGGGGGGAGGAACCGGGGAGCTGTTTTTT. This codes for CSARDSVAGGGTGELFF.

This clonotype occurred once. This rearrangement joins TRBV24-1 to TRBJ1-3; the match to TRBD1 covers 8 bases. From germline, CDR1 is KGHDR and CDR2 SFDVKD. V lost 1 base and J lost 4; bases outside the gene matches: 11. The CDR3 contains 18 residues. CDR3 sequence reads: CATSDLGRSGGIGNTIYF. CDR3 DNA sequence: TGTGCCACCAGTGATTTAGGTCGATCAGGGGGCATCGGAAACACCATATATTTT.

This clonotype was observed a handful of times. Here the CDR3 DNA reads TGTGCCAGCAGCGCGGGACAGGGCACCTACGAGCAGTACTTC. It yields the protein CASSAGQGTYEQYF. V and J are TRBV11-3 and TRBJ2-7; 9 bases are shared with TRBD1. Per germline, CDR1 SGHNT and CDR2 YENEEA. V gave up 5 bases and J gave up 2 bases; unmatched junction bases: 4. CDR3 size: 14 residues.